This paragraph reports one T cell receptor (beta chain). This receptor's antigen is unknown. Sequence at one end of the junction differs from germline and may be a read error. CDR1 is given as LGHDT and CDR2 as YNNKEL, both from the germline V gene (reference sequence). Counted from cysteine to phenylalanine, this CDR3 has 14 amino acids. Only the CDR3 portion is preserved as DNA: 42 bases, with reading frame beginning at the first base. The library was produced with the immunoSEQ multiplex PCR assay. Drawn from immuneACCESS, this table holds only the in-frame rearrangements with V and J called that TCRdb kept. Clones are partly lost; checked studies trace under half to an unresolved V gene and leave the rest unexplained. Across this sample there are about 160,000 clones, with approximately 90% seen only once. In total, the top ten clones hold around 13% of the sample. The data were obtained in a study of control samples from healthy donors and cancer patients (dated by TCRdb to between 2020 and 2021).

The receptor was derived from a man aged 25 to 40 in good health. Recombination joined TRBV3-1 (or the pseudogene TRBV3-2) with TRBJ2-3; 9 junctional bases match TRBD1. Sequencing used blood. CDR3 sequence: CASSRGQGKRSWFF. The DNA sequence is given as TGTGCCAGCTCTCGGGGACAGGGTAAAAGGTCGTGGTTTTTT.